This passage covers 14 T cell receptor beta chains from one sample sequenced in a study of blood T cells in healthy people across ages. A second PCR, run for about 6 to 11 cycles, used a sample-barcoded 5' primer plus a J-beta primer mix. TCRdb called the 5' RACE reads again in MiXCR, with one record for every CDR3 protein. This sample carries more than 700,000 distinct CDR3 sequences, about half of them seen once, and the ten largest clones take 18%. The specimen was blood. The source of these receptors is a man at least 80 years old in good health.

This clonotype was observed a few times. The CDR3 coding sequence is TGCAGTGCTAGAGGCCCTTGGGGGATGATGAACACTGAAGCTTTCTTT. This gives the protein CSARGPWGMMNTEAFF. This chain uses TRBV20-1 with TRBJ1-1; D perhaps matches TRBD1 (5 bases). Germline lookup yields CDR1 DFQATT and CDR2 SNEGSKA (reference sequence). Trimming cost V 1 base and J 0 bases, with 15 bases left between them. The CDR3 contains 16 residues.

The gene calls are TRBV7-3 and TRBJ2-1, with D maybe TRBD1 (6 bases). V was pared by 0 bases and J by 7 bases, with 10 bases between. Germline lookup yields CDR1 SGHTA and CDR2 FQGTGA. The CDR3 runs to 14 residues. Here the CDR3 reads CASSLTQGRNEQFF. DNA for the CDR3: TGTGCCAGCAGCTTAACGCAGGGGCGGAATGAGCAGTTCTTC.

V is TRBV12-3 or TRBV12-4 and J is TRBJ1-1; D not certain. V lost 5 bases, J lost 2 bases, and 9 bases lay in between. The CDR3 runs to 13 residues. Here the CDR3 reads CASSVFPNTEAFF. DNA for the CDR3: TGTGCCAGCAGTGTGTTTCCTAACACTGAAGCTTTCTTT.

The chain uses TRBV28 and TRBJ2-3, with D possibly matching TRBD2 (5 bases). There are 15 residues in the CDR3. The ends were cut back, 4 bases at V and 1 base at J, with 12 bases in the middle. Germline CDR1 is MDHEN and CDR2 is SYDVKM. For the CDR3, the DNA is TGTGCCAGCAGTTCTTTAGCGTTACGCACAGATACGCAGTATTTT. This codes for CASSSLALRTDTQYF.

The genes are TRBV7-2 and TRBJ2-5; a weak D match, TRBD1 (5 bases). The CDR3 has 13 amino acids. V gave up 3 bases and J gave up 3 bases, with 8 bases separating them. Germline CDR1 is SGHTA and CDR2 is FQGNSA. The CDR3 region has the DNA TGTGCCAGCAGCTTCATGACAGAAGAGACCCAGTACTTC. Translated, it gives CASSFMTEETQYF.

The V gene is TRBV28, the J gene TRBJ2-7; unclear D gene. Germline CDR1 reads MDHEN; CDR2 reads SYDVKM. The CDR3 is 14 amino acids. Trimming left V 3 bases short and J 7 bases short, with 16 bases between. The CDR3 loop reads CASSFPPSASEQYF. The CDR3 DNA reads TGTGCCAGCAGTTTCCCCCCCTCAGCGTCAGAGCAGTACTTC.

This sequence joins TRBV6-5 and TRBJ1-1; D is perhaps TRBD1 (6 bases). This CDR3 contains 15 residues. V was pared by 4 bases and J by 3 bases, with 15 bases between. Germline CDR1 is MNHEY and CDR2 is SVGAGI. The CDR3 loop reads CASSSQTGGDTEAFF. The CDR3 nucleotides are TGTGCCAGCAGTTCCCAGACAGGAGGGGACACTGAAGCTTTCTTT.

This clonotype was observed a few times. The rearrangement links TRBV9 to TRBJ1-2, with 10 bases fitting TRBD1. V was clipped by 0 bases and J by 4 bases; unmatched bases: 9. CDR1 is SGDLS, CDR2 YYNGEE, per germline. The length of the CDR3 is 17 residues. CDR3 sequence: CASSVAPSTGGSYGYTF. The CDR3 DNA is TGTGCCAGCAGCGTAGCCCCCTCGACAGGGGGCTCCTATGGCTACACCTTC.

This rearrangement joins TRBV12-3 or TRBV12-4 to TRBJ2-3; D gene unclear. Trimming removed 4 bases from V and 8 bases from J, with 16 bases in between. The CDR3 is 14 residues long. The CDR3 DNA reads as TGTGCCAGCAGTTGGACGAGCCTCACAACTACGCAGTATTTT. Its translation is CASSWTSLTTTQYF.

This clonotype appeared many times. The rearrangement joins TRBV6-6 to TRBJ2-5, with D unresolved. CDR3 length: 14 residues. The germline gives CDR1 MNHNY, CDR2 SVGAGI (reference sequence). Trimming removed 2 bases at V and 0 bases at J, with 7 bases between. CDR3 residues: CASSYPDHQETQYF. As DNA, the CDR3 is TGTGCCAGCAGTTACCCGGACCACCAAGAGACCCAGTACTTC.

A single count supports this clonotype. The V gene is TRBV4-2, the J gene TRBJ1-1; D uncertain. Germline CDR1 is LGHNA and CDR2 is YNFKEQ. V was shortened by 0 bases and J by 0 bases, with 8 bases between the two germline ends. This CDR3 spans 15 amino acids. The CDR3 is CASSQDDGMNTEAFF. The CDR3 DNA is TGTGCCAGCAGCCAAGATGACGGCATGAACACTGAAGCTTTCTTT.

With regard to this clonotype: A read error may account for a junction end that differs from germline. The rearrangement uses TRBV20-1 and TRBJ1-2; 9 bases are a match to TRBD1. Germline CDR1 is DFQATT and CDR2 is SNEGSKA (reference sequence). This CDR3 has 14 amino acids. CDR3 amino acids: CSAGGPDRGYGCTF. For the CDR3, the DNA is TGCAGTGCTGGGGGCCCGGACAGGGGATATGGCTGCACCTTC.

This clonotype was seen a handful of times. This chain connects TRBV6-1 to TRBJ2-5; D is undetermined. The CDR3 sequence is 15 residues long. Trimming left V 1 base short and J 3 bases short, with 12 bases between. From germline, CDR1 is MNHNS and CDR2 SASEGT. CDR3 sequence (DNA): TGTGCCAGCAGTGAAGAGTCCTCTGACAAAGAGACCCAGTACTTC. The encoded protein is CASSEESSDKETQYF.

In this sample, this clonotype turned up a few times. J is TRBJ2-5 and V is TRBV20-1; possible D gene TRBD2, 5 bases. Between the trimmed V and J ends, which lost 3 bases and 11 bases, there was a span of 19 bases. The CDR3 spans 13 residues. From germline, CDR1 is DFQATT and CDR2 SNEGSKA (reference sequence). CDR3 coding DNA: TGCAGTGCTAGTCGGGTTCACTCCTGGGAGCAGTACTTC. This translates into CSASRVHSWEQYF.